One and the same sample provided the 29 T cell receptor beta chains below, sequenced in a study of control samples from healthy donors and cancer patients. Profiled with immunoSEQ multiplex PCR; TCRdb holds only in-frame clones, not every one. The sample has around 130,000 clones, about 95% seen once. Sample: blood. Every receptor here comes from a man in his thirties or forties in good health.

This chain connects TRBV5-1 to TRBJ2-3; TRBD1 agrees at 7 bases. The CDR3 consists of 18 residues. J gave up 2 bases and V 5 bases, and 17 bases lay outside the gene matches. Looked up from germline, CDR1 is SGHRS and CDR2 is YFSETQ. The CDR3 is CASRVVGTGTDDTDTQYF. DNA of the CDR3: TGCGCCAGCAGGGTGGTCGGGACCGGGACAGACGACACAGATACGCAGTATTTT.

The V call is TRBV6-2 or TRBV6-3, the J call TRBJ2-2; 7 positions match TRBD1. The CDR3 length is 15 residues. V shed 2 bases, J shed 4 bases, and the junction held 4 bases outside the gene matches. Germline CDR1 reads MNHEY; CDR2 reads SVGEGT. The CDR3 here is CASSYPGQITGELFF. Written as DNA, the CDR3 is TGTGCCAGCAGTTACCCGGGACAGATCACCGGGGAGCTGTTTTTT.

The chain joins TRBV14 to TRBJ2-6; the D call may be TRBD1 or TRBD2 (6 bases each). Trimming left V 2 bases short and J 0 bases short, with 23 bases between. The CDR3 is 21 amino acids. In germline, CDR1 is SGHDN, CDR2 FVKESK. The CDR3 region has the DNA TGTGCCAGCAGCCAATGGCCGAGGGGGGCTCAGACGTCCTCTGGGGCCAACGTCCTGACTTTC. This gives the protein CASSQWPRGAQTSSGANVLTF.

V and J are TRBV6-2 or TRBV6-3 and TRBJ1-1, with D hard to call. V was pared by 6 bases and J by 1 base, with 15 bases between. Looked up from germline, CDR1 is MNHEY and CDR2 is SVGEGT. The CDR3 sequence is 15 residues long. CDR3 region: CASSPLGRSNTEAFF. CDR3 nucleotides: TGTGCCAGCAGCCCTCTGGGCCGGTCGAACACTGAAGCTTTCTTT.

In regard to this clone: Mismatch with germline at one junction end may stem from a read error. The chain joins TRBV11-2 to TRBJ1-2; D uncertain. The CDR3 is made up of 14 amino acids. CDR1 and CDR2 from the germline V gene are SGHAT and FQNNGV. Here the CDR3 DNA reads TGTGCCAGCAGCTTAGATCGGGTAGTCGGCTACACCTGCTTC. Protein sequence: CASSLDRVVGYTCF. The full variable domain, with the rest looked up from reference TRBV11-2 and TRBJ1-2, is EAGVAQSPRYKIIEKRQSVAFWCNPISGHATLYWYQQILGQGPKLLIQFQNNGVVDDSQLPKDRFSAERLKGVDSTLKIQPAKLEDSAVYLCASSLDRVVGYTCFGSGTRLTVV.

The chain recombines TRBV7-9 with TRBJ1-2, with D tentatively TRBD1 (5 bases). Germline CDR1 SEHNR, CDR2 FQNEAQ (reference sequence). This CDR3 has 14 residues. V lost 1 base, J lost 4 bases, and 10 bases lay in between. CDR3 nucleotides: TGTGCCAGCAGCTTAGGGCCAGGGCCCTATGGCTACACCTTC. This encodes CASSLGPGPYGYTF.

The V call is TRBV9, the J call TRBJ1-2; D is perhaps TRBD1 (6 bases). CDR3 length: 16 residues. The germline gives CDR1 SGDLS, CDR2 YYNGEE. V was clipped by 3 bases and J by 2 bases, with 17 bases between them. The CDR3 bases are TGTGCCAGCAGCGCGATCCCCGGACAGTCAAACTATGGCTACACCTTC. The encoded protein is CASSAIPGQSNYGYTF.

The rearrangement joins TRBV5-1 to TRBJ1-3, with 9 bases that match TRBD1. The V gene's germline CDR1 is SGHRS and CDR2 YFSETQ. V trimming: 4 bases; J trimming: 8 bases; junction bases outside the gene matches: 10. CDR3 size: 15 residues. Here the CDR3 reads CASSPDRGADYTIYF. CDR3 coding DNA: TGCGCCAGCAGCCCCGACAGGGGGGCCGACTACACCATATATTTT.

This clone was picked up one time. The V gene is TRBV5-1, the J gene TRBJ2-6; D possibly corresponds to TRBD1 (6 bases). Germline V gene lookup returns CDR1 SGHRS and CDR2 YFSETQ. V was pared by 0 bases and J by 2 bases, with 15 bases between. The CDR3 runs 18 residues. CDR3 sequence (DNA): TGCGCCAGCAGCTTGGACCAGGGGAAATGGGCTGGGGCCAACGTCCTGACTTTC. This codes for CASSLDQGKWAGANVLTF.

The chain uses TRBV19 and TRBJ1-5; D unclear. The V end lost 8 bases, the J end lost 5 bases, and 10 bases lay between the germline ends. CDR3 size: 12 residues. CDR1 is LNHDA and CDR2 is SQIVND in the germline V gene (reference sequence). The CDR3 reads CASSYGYQPQHF. The CDR3 bases are TGTGCCAGTTCGTATGGGTATCAGCCCCAGCATTTT. The entire variable domain, with the rest obtained from reference TRBV19 and TRBJ1-5, is as follows: DGGITQSPKYLFRKEGQNVTLSCEQNLNHDAMYWYRQDPGQGLRLIYYSQIVNDFQKGDIAEGYSVSREKKESFPLTVTSAQKNPTAFYLCASSYGYQPQHFGDGTRLSIL.

The chain joins TRBV6-1 to TRBJ1-3; unclear D gene. V dropped 2 bases and J dropped 10 bases, with 15 bases sitting between them. CDR1 is MNHNS and CDR2 is SASEGT in the germline V gene. This CDR3 contains 14 residues. The CDR3 sequence is CASSEMVSSQTIYF. The CDR3, as DNA: TGTGCCAGCAGTGAAATGGTCAGCTCTCAAACCATATATTTT.

V usage is TRBV6-5 and J usage is TRBJ1-2; no clear D. CDR1 MNHEY and CDR2 SVGAGI come from the germline V gene. This CDR3 has 13 residues. V dropped 6 bases and J dropped 6 bases, with 14 bases sitting between them. The CDR3 nucleotides read TGTGCCAGCAGGATAAGTAAGCGGGATGGCTACACCTTC. Amino acid sequence: CASRISKRDGYTF.

The chain couples TRBV7-2 to TRBJ1-2, with 7 positions matching TRBD1. Germline lookup yields CDR1 SGHTA and CDR2 FQGNSA. CDR3 size: 14 residues. With V trimmed by 0 bases and J by 8 bases, 6 bases remained unmatched. The chain's CDR3 is CASSLAEGAGGYTF. The CDR3 DNA is TGTGCCAGCAGCTTAGCTGAGGGGGCGGGAGGCTACACCTTC.

The chain is built from TRBV27 and TRBJ1-2, with 8 nucleotides matching TRBD1. V dropped 5 bases and J dropped 7; count of bases not matched to a gene: 9. This CDR3 contains 14 residues. CDR1 and CDR2 (germline): MNHEY, SMNVEV (reference sequence). In DNA form, the CDR3 reads TGTGCCAGCAGTCCCCGACAGGGGAAGGGTGGCTACACCTTC. This translates into CASSPRQGKGGYTF.

The V gene is TRBV15, the J gene TRBJ2-5; 7 bases fit TRBD1. From germline, CDR1 is LNHNV and CDR2 YYDKDF (reference sequence). The CDR3 has 16 amino acids. Losses at the gene ends were 0 bases for V and 4 bases for J; bases not matched to a gene: 8. The CDR3 sequence is CATSREYRGPGETQYF. DNA for the CDR3: TGTGCCACCAGCAGAGAATATAGGGGGCCGGGAGAGACCCAGTACTTC. The full variable domain, completed using reference TRBV15 and TRBJ2-5, is DAMVIQNPRYQVTQFGKPVTLSCSQTLNHNVMYWYQQKSSQAPKLLFHYYDKDFNNEADTPDNFQSRRPNTSFCFLDIRSPGLGDTAMYLCATSREYRGPGETQYFGPGTRLLVL.

The V and J genes are TRBV24-1 and TRBJ1-5; D not resolved. Germline values: CDR1 KGHDR, CDR2 SFDVKD. CDR3 length: 14 residues. Trimming cost V 9 bases and J 5 bases, with 16 bases left between them. The CDR3, as DNA: TGTGCCACCTCGAACGGGAGGTCAGATCAGCCCCAGCATTTT. It codes for CATSNGRSDQPQHF.

The genes are TRBV7-9 and TRBJ1-6; D gene uncertain. The V end lost 2 bases, the J end lost 8 bases, and 4 bases lay between the germline ends. The CDR3 is 12 residues long. CDR1 is SEHNR and CDR2 is FQNEAQ in the germline V gene (reference sequence). The CDR3 region has the DNA TGTGCCAGCAGCTTACTTCATTCACCCCTCCACTTT. Amino acid sequence: CASSLLHSPLHF.

The chain links TRBV16 to TRBJ1-6; no reliable D call. Germline V lookup: CDR1 KGHSY, CDR2 FQNENV. CDR3 length: 17 residues. Trimming stripped 1 base from V and 0 bases from J, with 10 bases between. The CDR3 DNA reads TGTGCCAGCAGCCAATTCGGCACAGACTCCTATAATTCACCCCTCCACTTT. It specifies CASSQFGTDSYNSPLHF.

The rearrangement joins TRBV3-1 (or the pseudogene TRBV3-2) to TRBJ1-5, with 10 bases fitting TRBD1. The CDR3 covers 17 residues. V lost 6 bases, J lost 5 bases, and 13 bases stayed unmatched. Germline V gene sequence: CDR1 LGHDT, CDR2 YNNKEL (reference sequence). CDR3 in DNA: TGTGCCAGCAGTACCCCCACCGGGACAGGGGAAGATCAGCCCCAGCATTTT. This translates into CASSTPTGTGEDQPQHF.

The chain uses TRBV7-8 and TRBJ1-1; maybe TRBD1 (5 bases). V was shortened by 6 bases and J by 8 bases, with 16 bases between the two germline ends. There are 13 residues in the CDR3. CDR1 is SGHVS, CDR2 FQNEAQ, per germline. CDR3 region: CASSQWAGAEAFF. The CDR3 coding sequence is TGTGCCAGCAGTCAATGGGCCGGGGCAGAAGCTTTCTTT.

This clone was counted a single time. This chain uses TRBV6-2 or TRBV6-3 with TRBJ1-1, with 9 positions matching TRBD1. The CDR3 contains 15 residues. The germline V gene has CDR1 MNHEY and CDR2 SVGEGT. J lost 4 bases, V lost 6 bases, and 9 bases had no gene match. The CDR3 bases are TGTGCCAGCAGCTCTCAGGACAGGGGAGGCACTGAAGCTTTCTTT. Translation: CASSSQDRGGTEAFF.

The V and J genes are TRBV19 and TRBJ2-7, with D possibly TRBD1 on 6 matching bases. This CDR3 has 14 amino acids. Per the germline V gene, CDR1 is LNHDA and CDR2 is SQIVND (reference sequence). The V end lost 4 bases, the J end lost 4 bases, and 14 bases lay between the germline ends. CDR3 nucleotide sequence: TGTGCCAGTAGTAGGGGGCAGGGGCTTTACGAGCAGTACTTC. Encoded protein: CASSRGQGLYEQYF.

V is TRBV14 and J is TRBJ1-2; D is unclear. The ends were cut back, 0 bases at V and 3 bases at J, with 8 bases in the middle. Germline V gene lookup returns CDR1 SGHDN and CDR2 FVKESK. The CDR3 contains 14 residues. The CDR3 DNA sequence: TGTGCCAGCAGCCAAGACGGATTGGACTATGGCTACACCTTC. Its translation is CASSQDGLDYGYTF.

The V call is TRBV6-5, the J call TRBJ1-3; D gene unclear. The CDR3 is 14 amino acids. The V gene's germline CDR1 is MNHEY and CDR2 SVGAGI. V lost 2 bases to trimming and J lost 0 bases, with 5 bases between them. This chain's CDR3 is CASSYAVSGNTIYF. CDR3 in DNA: TGTGCCAGCAGTTACGCCGTCTCTGGAAACACCATATATTTT.

The rearrangement joins TRBV25-1 to TRBJ1-5; possible D gene TRBD1, 5 bases. The V end was cut by 8 bases, the J end by 6 bases, with 14 bases between. CDR3 length: 13 residues. CDR1 is MGHDK and CDR2 is SYGVNS in the germline V gene. CDR3 nucleotide sequence: TGTGCCAGCGGGGGGGAAGGGATTCAGCCCCAGCATTTT. Amino acids: CASGGEGIQPQHF.

This chain uses TRBV19 with TRBJ2-3; TRBD1 matches 10 bases. Germline CDR1 reads LNHDA; CDR2 reads SQIVND (reference sequence). This CDR3 has 14 residues. With 4 bases clipped from V and 8 bases from J, the junction kept 6 bases outside the gene matches. DNA of the CDR3: TGTGCCAGTAGTACCGACAGGGGGCTGGGTACGCAGTATTTT. Translated, it gives CASSTDRGLGTQYF.

V and J are TRBV28 and TRBJ1-1; a weak D match, TRBD1 (6 bases). This CDR3 is built from 16 residues. Germline V CDR1 and CDR2: MDHEN, SYDVKM. Between the trimmed V and J ends, which lost 8 bases and 3 bases, there was a span of 22 bases. The CDR3 is CASRAPGHPRDTEAFF. CDR3 in DNA: TGTGCCAGCCGGGCTCCGGGACACCCGAGAGACACTGAAGCTTTCTTT.

With respect to this clone: Other DNA sequences in this specimen translate into the identical CDR3. The rearrangement links TRBV11-2 to TRBJ1-1; D not resolved. The CDR3 extends over 13 amino acids. V was cut by 2 bases and J by 0 bases, with 4 bases left in between. Germline CDR1 is SGHAT and CDR2 is FQNNGV. As DNA, the CDR3 is TGTGCCAGCAGCTTACTATTGAACACTGAAGCTTTCTTT. It is translated as CASSLLLNTEAFF. Variable domain in full (rest from reference TRBV11-2 and TRBJ1-1): EAGVAQSPRYKIIEKRQSVAFWCNPISGHATLYWYQQILGQGPKLLIQFQNNGVVDDSQLPKDRFSAERLKGVDSTLKIQPAKLEDSAVYLCASSLLLNTEAFFGQGTRLTVV.

V usage is TRBV6-1 and J usage is TRBJ1-3; D is possibly TRBD1 (5 bases). Germline CDR1 and CDR2: MNHNS and SASEGT. This CDR3 region has 15 residues. The ends were cut back, 3 bases at V and 4 bases at J, with 13 bases in the middle. CDR3 protein: CASSEGPVSGNTIYF. CDR3 DNA: TGTGCCAGCAGTGAGGGGCCTGTCTCCGGAAACACCATATATTTT.